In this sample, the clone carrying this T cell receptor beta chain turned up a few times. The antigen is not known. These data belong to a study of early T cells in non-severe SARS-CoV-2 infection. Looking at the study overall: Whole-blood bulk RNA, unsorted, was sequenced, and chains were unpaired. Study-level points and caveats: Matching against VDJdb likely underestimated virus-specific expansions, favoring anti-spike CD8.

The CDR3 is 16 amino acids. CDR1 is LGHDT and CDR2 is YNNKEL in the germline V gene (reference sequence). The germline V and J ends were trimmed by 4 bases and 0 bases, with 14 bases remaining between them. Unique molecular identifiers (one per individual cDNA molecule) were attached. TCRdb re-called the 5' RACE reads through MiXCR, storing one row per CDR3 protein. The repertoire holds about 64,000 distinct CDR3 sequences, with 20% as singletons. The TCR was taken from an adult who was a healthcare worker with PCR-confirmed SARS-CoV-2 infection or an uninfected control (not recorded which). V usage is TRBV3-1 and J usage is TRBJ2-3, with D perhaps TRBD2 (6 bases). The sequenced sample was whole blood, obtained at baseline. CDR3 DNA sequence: TGTGCCAGCAGCCTAGCAAGCGGGCAAAGCACAGATACGCAGTATTTT. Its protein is CASSLASGQSTDTQYF.